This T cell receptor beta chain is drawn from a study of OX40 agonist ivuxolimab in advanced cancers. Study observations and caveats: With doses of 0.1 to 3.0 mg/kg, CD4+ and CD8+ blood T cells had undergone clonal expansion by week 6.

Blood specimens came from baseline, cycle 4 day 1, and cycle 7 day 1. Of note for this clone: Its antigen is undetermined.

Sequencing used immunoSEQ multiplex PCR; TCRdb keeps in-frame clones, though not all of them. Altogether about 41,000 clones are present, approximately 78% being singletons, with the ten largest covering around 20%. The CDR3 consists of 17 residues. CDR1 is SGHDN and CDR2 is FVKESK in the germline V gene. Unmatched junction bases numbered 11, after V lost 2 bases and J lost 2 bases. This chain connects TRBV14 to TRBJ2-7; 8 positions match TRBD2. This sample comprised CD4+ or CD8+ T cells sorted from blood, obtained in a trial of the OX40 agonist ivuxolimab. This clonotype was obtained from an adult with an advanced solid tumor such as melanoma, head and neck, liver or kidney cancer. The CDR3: CASSQSPRGLVPYEQYF. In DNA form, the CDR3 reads TGTGCCAGCAGCCAATCGCCCCGGGGACTAGTCCCCTACGAGCAGTACTTC.